By sample fraction, the clone carrying this T cell receptor beta chain is medium-sized. The TCR beta CDR3 region underwent multiplex PCR amplification with 32 V and 13 J primers. One entry per CDR3 protein results from TCRdb running MiXCR on the multiplex PCR reads. The sample holds more than 9,000 distinct CDR3 sequences, 25% to 30% seen once. These data are taken from a study of immune heterogeneity within non-small cell lung tumors. The starting template was genomic DNA from bulk tumor, about 600 ng per sample. While surgery was under way, several biopsies spaced far apart were taken per primary tumor. It was patients with untreated, newly diagnosed non-small cell lung cancer who underwent curative surgery. The receptor was isolated from a woman aged 55-69 years with non-small cell lung cancer. The sample comprised lung tumor tissue.

CDR3 amino acids: CASSIRSWRKDQPQHF. Written as DNA, the CDR3 is TGTGCCAGTAGTATACGGAGTTGGCGGAAGGATCAGCCCCAGCATTTT. V is TRBV19 and J is TRBJ1-5; D is uncertain. Germline V CDR1 and CDR2: LNHDA, SQIVND (reference sequence). V was trimmed by 2 bases and J by 5 bases, leaving 16 bases between them. CDR3 size: 16 residues.